This T cell receptor (beta chain) stems from a study of shared clonotypes between healthy human individuals (dated by TCRdb to 2018 to 2021). For context, the study as a whole: A couple of women and a few men aged 18 to 49 years were included in the cohort. For each donor, CD4 naive and CD4 memory were each run on three plates, CD8 naive on two plates, and CD8 memory on one plate. To estimate repertoire size and how much clonotypes are shared between individuals, the study performed deep sequencing of blood TCR repertoires from five healthy adults. Different laboratories and diverse techniques were used to prepare libraries and sequence TCR repertoires, to increase sequencing depth and limit assay-specific biases. Leukapheresis yielded between about 0.9 and 9 billion PBMCs per donor. The research as a whole found: Pairwise subsampling led to the expectation that sequencing depth would affect the degree of clonotype sharing among donors. Sampling was limited to blood, and TCR repertoires in tissue likely differ from TCR repertoires in blood. Even with the large sequencing depth, rarefaction of the sorted-subset datasets indicated that sequencing was incomplete. Naive subsets generally had larger estimated clonotype richness than memory subsets did. Higher generation probabilities were observed for clonotypes shared by all four sorted-subset donors than for non-shared clonotypes. Because the study included only a small number of donors, the genetic and exposure-history diversity represented was limited. Across a few donors, approximately 4.6% of naive CD4, approximately 4% of naive CD8, 2% to 2.5% of memory CD4, and about 0.44% of memory CD8 clonotypes were shared.

The CDR3, cysteine through phenylalanine, is 15 amino acids long. The read is trimmed to its CDR3 DNA, 45 bases read in frame from base 1. The germline V gene (reference sequence) specifies MNHEY as CDR1 and SMNVEV as CDR2. Trimming takes 5 bases from V and 8 bases from J, and the germline ends sit 19 bases apart. Donors were healthy HIV-negative adults with no recently reported acute infections or vaccinations. Every donor was a Caucasian adult residing in Nashville, Tennessee, USA. Magnetic negative selection was used to enrich CD4+ T cells, after which naive cells were positively selected on CD45RA and the negative fraction became the memory subset. Blood was collected by leukapheresis, and PBMCs were isolated by Ficoll-Histopaque density gradient centrifugation and then cryopreserved in liquid nitrogen vapor phase. Analytical flow cytometry was used to check the purity and quantity of each magnetically sorted T cell population. Each sorted fraction had its genomic DNA isolated and then quantified by UV absorbance on a Nanodrop 2000c.

Using the deep immunoSEQ assay, multiplex PCR amplified TCR CDR3 regions from genomic DNA. Extracted genomic DNA from each cell subset was spread evenly across all wells of several immunoSEQ 96-well plates, with each plate serving as a replicate. For sorted subsets, each replicate PCR was loaded with approximately 200 ng genomic DNA, equivalent to 25,000 to 35,000 T cell genomes. Purified libraries were quantified with a Qubit 3.0 fluorometer, sized on a Bioanalyzer 2100, and re-quantified with the KAPA Library Quantification kit. A separate single-read 150-cycle Illumina NextSeq 550 flow cell was used to sequence each immunoSEQ 96-well plate. The authors' analysis ran thus. Because the immunoSEQ output included only junctional sequences and no quality scores, the filtering could not be the same as the filtering used for full-length reads. To assign V/J genes and CDR3, sequences were annotated against IMGT germline references using PyIR, a Python wrapper for IgBLAST v1.9. Reads were removed for weak V/J assignments (E-value above 1e-6), missing CDR3, stop codons, out-of-frame junctions, or ambiguous translated residues. V3J clonotypes were defined by identical inferred V gene, J gene, and CDR3 amino acid sequence. The percentage overlap between two repertoires was calculated by dividing the number of shared unique clonotypes by the size of the smaller repertoire. Three approaches were used to assess repertoire richness: RTK rarefaction, the Chao1 estimator, and Recon v2.1 estimates of unobserved clonotypes. Generation probabilities were computed with OLGA for all TCRbeta clonotypes obtained by the gDNA method from several donors. TCRdb limited this immuneACCESS table to in-frame rearrangements with V and J called. A share of clones is missing; checked studies link under half to unresolved V genes, and the rest is unexplained. V, J and clone size are those of that table, while D and trimming were read from the DNA. The sample table holds approximately 1.1 million clones, of which approximately 80% were seen once. The top ten hold around 0.47% of the sample.

To note about this clone: Its antigen specificity is not known. One base away there is no much larger clone; base qualities are not given.

The receptor was derived from a man younger than 35 in good health. Some clones in this sample may be carry-over from other donors' samples. Rearrangement joined TRBV27 to TRBJ2-1; TRBD1 is possibly the D segment (5 matching bases). Sequencing was carried out using memory CD4+ T cells from PBMCs. The cell subset or site tag for this specimen amounts to: CD45RA-negative fraction. The DNA reads as follows: TGTGCCAGCAGTCCTTTAATAGGGGTCTCCGATGAGCAGTTCTTC. It specifies CASSPLIGVSDEQFF.